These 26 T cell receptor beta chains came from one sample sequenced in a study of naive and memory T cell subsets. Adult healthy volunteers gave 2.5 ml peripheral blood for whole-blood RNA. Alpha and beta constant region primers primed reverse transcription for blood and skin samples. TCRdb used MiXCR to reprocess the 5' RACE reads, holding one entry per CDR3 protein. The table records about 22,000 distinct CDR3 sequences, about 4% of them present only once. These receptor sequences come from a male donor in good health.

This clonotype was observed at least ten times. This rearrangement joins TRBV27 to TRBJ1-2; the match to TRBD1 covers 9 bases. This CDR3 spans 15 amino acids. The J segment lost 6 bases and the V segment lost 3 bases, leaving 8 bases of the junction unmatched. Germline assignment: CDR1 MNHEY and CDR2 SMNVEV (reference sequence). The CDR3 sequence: CASSFGTGHRNGYTF. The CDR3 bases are TGTGCCAGCAGTTTCGGGACAGGGCACAGAAATGGCTACACCTTC.

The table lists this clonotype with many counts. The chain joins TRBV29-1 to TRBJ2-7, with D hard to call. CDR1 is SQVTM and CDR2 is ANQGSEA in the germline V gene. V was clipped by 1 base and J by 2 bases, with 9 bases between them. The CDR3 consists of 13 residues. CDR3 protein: CSVEGDGTYEQYF. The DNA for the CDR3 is TGCAGCGTTGAAGGTGACGGAACCTACGAGCAGTACTTC.

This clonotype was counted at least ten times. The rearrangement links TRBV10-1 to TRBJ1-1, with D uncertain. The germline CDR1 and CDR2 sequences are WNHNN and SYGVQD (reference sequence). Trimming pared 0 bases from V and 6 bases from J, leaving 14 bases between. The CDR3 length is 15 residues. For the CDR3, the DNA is TGCGCCAGCAGTGAGTCGAGGGCCCTCGGGCCTGAAGCTTTCTTT. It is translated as CASSESRALGPEAFF.

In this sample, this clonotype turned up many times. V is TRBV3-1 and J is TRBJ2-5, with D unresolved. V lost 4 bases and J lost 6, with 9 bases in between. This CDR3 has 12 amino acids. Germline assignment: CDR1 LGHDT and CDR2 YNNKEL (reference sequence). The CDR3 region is CASSPRKQTQYF. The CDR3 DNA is TGTGCCAGCAGCCCTAGGAAACAGACCCAGTACTTC.

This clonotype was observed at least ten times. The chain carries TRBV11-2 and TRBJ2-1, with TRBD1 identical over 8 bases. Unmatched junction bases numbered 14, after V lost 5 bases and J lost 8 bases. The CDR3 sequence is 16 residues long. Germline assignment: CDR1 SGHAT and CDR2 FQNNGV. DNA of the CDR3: TGTGCCAGCAGCAAACGCGGAGGACAGGGAAACGATGAGCAGTTCTTC. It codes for CASSKRGGQGNDEQFF.

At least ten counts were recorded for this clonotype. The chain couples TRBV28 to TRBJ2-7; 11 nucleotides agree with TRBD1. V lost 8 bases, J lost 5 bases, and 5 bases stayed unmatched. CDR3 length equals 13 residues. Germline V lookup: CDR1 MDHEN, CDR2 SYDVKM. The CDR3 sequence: CASGGQGGHEQYF. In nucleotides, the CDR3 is TGTGCCAGCGGGGGACAGGGGGGCCACGAGCAGTACTTC.

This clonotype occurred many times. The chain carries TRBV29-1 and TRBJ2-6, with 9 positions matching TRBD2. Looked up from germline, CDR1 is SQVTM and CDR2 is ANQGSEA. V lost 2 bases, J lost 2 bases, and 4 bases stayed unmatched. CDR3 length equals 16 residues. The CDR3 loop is CSVEWREGPGANVLTF. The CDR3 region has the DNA TGCAGCGTTGAATGGCGGGAGGGCCCTGGGGCCAACGTCCTGACTTTC. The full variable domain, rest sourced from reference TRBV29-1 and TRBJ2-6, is SAVISQKPSRDICQRGTSLTIQCQVDSQVTMMFWYRQQPGQSLTLIATANQGSEATYESGFVIDKFPISRPNLTFSTLTVSNMSPEDSSIYLCSVEWREGPGANVLTFGAGSRLTVL.

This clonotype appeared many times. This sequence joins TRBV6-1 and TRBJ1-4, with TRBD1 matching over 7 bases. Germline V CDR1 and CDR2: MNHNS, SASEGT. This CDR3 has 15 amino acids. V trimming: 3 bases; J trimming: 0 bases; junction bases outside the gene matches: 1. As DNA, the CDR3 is TGTGCCAGCAGTGACAGGGGGGCAACTAATGAAAAACTGTTTTTT. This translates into CASSDRGATNEKLFF.

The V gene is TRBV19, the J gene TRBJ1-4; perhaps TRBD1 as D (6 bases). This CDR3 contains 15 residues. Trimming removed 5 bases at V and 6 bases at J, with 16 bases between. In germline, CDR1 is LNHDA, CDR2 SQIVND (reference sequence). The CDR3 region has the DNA TGTGCCAGTAGTCCCCGACAGGATCTCCATGAAAAACTGTTTTTT. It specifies CASSPRQDLHEKLFF.

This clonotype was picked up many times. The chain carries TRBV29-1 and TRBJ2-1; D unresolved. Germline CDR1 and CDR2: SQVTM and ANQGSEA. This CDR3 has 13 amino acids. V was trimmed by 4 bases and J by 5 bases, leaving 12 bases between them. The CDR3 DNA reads TGCAGCGTTGTAGGATGGCGGAACAATGAGCAGTTCTTC. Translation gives CSVVGWRNNEQFF.

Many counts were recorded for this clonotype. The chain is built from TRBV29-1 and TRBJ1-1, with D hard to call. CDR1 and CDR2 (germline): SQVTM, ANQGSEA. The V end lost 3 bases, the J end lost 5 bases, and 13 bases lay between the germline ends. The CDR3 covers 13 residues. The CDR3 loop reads CSVEIGIETEAFF. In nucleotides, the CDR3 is TGCAGCGTTGAGATAGGGATAGAGACTGAAGCTTTCTTT. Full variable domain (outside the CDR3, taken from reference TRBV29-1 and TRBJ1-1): SAVISQKPSRDICQRGTSLTIQCQVDSQVTMMFWYRQQPGQSLTLIATANQGSEATYESGFVIDKFPISRPNLTFSTLTVSNMSPEDSSIYLCSVEIGIETEAFFGQGTRLTVV.

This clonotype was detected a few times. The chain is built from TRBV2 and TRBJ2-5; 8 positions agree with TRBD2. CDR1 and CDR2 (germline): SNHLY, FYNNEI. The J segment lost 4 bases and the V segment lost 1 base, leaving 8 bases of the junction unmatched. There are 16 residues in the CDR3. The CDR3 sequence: CASSEVNLLAGETQYF. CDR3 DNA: TGTGCCAGCAGTGAAGTTAATCTCCTAGCGGGAGAGACCCAGTACTTC.

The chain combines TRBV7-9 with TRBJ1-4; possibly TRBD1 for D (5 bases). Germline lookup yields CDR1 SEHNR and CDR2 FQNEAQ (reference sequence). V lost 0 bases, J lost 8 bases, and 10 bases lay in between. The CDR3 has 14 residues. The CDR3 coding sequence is TGTGCCAGCAGCTTAGCAATTGGGGCCGAAAAACTGTTTTTT. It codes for CASSLAIGAEKLFF.

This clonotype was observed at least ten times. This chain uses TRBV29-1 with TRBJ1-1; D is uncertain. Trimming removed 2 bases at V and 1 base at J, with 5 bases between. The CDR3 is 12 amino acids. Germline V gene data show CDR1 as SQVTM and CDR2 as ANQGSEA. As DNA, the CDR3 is TGCAGCGTTGAAACCAGGAACACTGAAGCTTTCTTT. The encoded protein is CSVETRNTEAFF.

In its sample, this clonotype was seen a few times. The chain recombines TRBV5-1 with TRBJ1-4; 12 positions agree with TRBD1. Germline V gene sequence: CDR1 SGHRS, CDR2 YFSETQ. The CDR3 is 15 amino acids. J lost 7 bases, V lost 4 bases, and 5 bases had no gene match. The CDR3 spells CASSPGTGGCEKLFF. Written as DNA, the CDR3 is TGCGCCAGCAGCCCGGGGACAGGGGGCTGTGAAAAACTGTTTTTT.

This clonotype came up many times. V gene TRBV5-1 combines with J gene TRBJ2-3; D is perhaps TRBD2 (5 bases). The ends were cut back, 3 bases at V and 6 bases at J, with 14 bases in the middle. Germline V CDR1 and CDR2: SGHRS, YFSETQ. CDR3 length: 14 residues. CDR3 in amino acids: CASSSGSGSDTQYF. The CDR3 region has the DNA TGCGCCAGCAGCTCCGGTTCGGGGTCTGATACGCAGTATTTT.

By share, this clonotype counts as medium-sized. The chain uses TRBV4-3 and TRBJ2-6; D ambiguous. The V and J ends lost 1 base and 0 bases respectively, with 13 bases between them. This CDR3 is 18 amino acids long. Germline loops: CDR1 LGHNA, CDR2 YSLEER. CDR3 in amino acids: CASSQAVADRSGANVLTF. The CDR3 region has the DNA TGCGCCAGCAGCCAAGCGGTGGCAGACCGCTCTGGGGCCAACGTCCTGACTTTC.

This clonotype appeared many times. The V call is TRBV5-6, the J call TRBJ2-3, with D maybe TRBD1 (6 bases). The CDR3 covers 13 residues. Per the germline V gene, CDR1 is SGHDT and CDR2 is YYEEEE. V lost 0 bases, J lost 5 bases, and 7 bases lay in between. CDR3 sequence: CASSLGRGDTQYF. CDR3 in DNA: TGTGCCAGCAGCTTGGGCAGGGGAGATACGCAGTATTTT. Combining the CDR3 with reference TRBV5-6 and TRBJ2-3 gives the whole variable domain DAGVTQSPTHLIKTRGQQVTLRCSPKSGHDTVSWYQQALGQGPQFIFQYYEEEERQRGNFPDRFSGHQFPNYSSELNVNALLLGDSALYLCASSLGRGDTQYFGPGTRLTVL.

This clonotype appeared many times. CDR3 DNA: TGCAGCGCTAGGGACACCGGGGAGCTGTTTTTT. Translated, it gives CSARDTGELFF. The chain has TRBV29-1 and TRBJ2-2; no clear D gene. Germline loops: CDR1 SQVTM, CDR2 ANQGSEA. This CDR3 region has 11 residues. Trimming removed 7 bases from V and 3 bases from J, with 6 bases in between.

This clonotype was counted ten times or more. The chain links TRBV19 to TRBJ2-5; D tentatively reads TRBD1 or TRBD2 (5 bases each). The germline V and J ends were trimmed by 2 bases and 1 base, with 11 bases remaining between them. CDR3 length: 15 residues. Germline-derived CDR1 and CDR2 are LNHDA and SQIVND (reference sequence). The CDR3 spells CASSIKGRSQETQYF. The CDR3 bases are TGTGCCAGTAGTATAAAGGGACGGAGCCAAGAGACCCAGTACTTC.

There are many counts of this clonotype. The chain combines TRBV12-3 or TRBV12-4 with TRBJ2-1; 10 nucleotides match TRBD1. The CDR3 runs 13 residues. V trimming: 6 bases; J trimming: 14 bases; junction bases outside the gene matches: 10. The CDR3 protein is CASSRYGQGGKFF. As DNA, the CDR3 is TGTGCCAGCAGCCGATATGGACAGGGGGGGAAGTTCTTC.

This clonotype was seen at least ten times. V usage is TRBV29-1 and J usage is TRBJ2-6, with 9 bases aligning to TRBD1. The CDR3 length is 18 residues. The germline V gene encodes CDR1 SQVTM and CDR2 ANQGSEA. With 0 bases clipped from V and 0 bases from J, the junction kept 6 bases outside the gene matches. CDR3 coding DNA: TGCAGCGTTGAAGATCTTGGACAGGGGAACTCTGGGGCCAACGTCCTGACTTTC. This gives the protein CSVEDLGQGNSGANVLTF.

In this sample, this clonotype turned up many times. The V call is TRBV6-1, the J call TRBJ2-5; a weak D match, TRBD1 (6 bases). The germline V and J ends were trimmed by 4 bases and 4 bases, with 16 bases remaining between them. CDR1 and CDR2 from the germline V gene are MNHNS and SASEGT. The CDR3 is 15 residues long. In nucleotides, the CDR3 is TGTGCCAGCAGTGCCGGACAGAGCTTGTTAGAGACCCAGTACTTC. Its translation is CASSAGQSLLETQYF.

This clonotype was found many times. The DNA of the CDR3 is TGTGCCAGTAGTATAGGAGGAAACTATGGCTACACCTTC. This codes for CASSIGGNYGYTF. This chain joins TRBV19 and TRBJ1-2; no clear D gene. V was trimmed by 1 base and J by 2 bases, leaving 5 bases between them. CDR3 length: 13 amino acids. Per the germline V gene, CDR1 is LNHDA and CDR2 is SQIVND (reference sequence).

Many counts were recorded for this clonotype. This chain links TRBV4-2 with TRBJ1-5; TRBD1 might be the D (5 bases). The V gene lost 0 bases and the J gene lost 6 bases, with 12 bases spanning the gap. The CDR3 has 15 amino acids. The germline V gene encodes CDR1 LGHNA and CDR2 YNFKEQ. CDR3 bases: TGTGCCAGCAGCCAAGATGCAGGGTCGGTTCAGCCCCAGCATTTT. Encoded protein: CASSQDAGSVQPQHF.

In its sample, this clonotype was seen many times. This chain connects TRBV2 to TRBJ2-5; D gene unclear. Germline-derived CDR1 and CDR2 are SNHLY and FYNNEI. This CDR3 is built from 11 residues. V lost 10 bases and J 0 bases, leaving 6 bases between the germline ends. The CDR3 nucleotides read TGTGCCACCTCGTACCAAGAGACCCAGTACTTC. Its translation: CATSYQETQYF.